Sequencing of this TCR beta chain was carried out in a study of blood T cell repertoires in COVID-19. Whole-study context: COVID-19 samples, acute and convalescent, were from the United States, Italy and Spain. In each case, the material was cDNA or gDNA derived from T cells, B-cell-depleted T cells, or PBMCs.

Enrollment of patients from Seattle took place during active infection, with longitudinal follow-up. Trimming cost V 3 bases and J 1 base, with 6 bases left between them. The CDR3 is 13 residues long. Per germline, CDR1 KGHSH and CDR2 LQKENI. In the study's own analysis: Amplifying reference gene primers gave estimates of nucleated cell counts. Using immunoSEQ multiplex PCR, the repertoire was profiled, and TCRdb retains in-frame clones only, with some absent. The V and J calls and clone size are taken from that table; D and trimming were inferred from the DNA. The repertoire holds roughly 150,000 clones, with roughly 86% as singletons.

The V call is TRBV18, the J call TRBJ1-1, with D possibly TRBD1 on 5 matching bases. The clonotype originates from a woman of 80 years or more with COVID-19, enrolled during active disease. Sequencing was done on a sample of peripheral blood. CDR3 nucleotide sequence: TGTGCCAGCTCACCTGGGGCGAACACTGAAGCTTTCTTT. As protein: CASSPGANTEAFF.